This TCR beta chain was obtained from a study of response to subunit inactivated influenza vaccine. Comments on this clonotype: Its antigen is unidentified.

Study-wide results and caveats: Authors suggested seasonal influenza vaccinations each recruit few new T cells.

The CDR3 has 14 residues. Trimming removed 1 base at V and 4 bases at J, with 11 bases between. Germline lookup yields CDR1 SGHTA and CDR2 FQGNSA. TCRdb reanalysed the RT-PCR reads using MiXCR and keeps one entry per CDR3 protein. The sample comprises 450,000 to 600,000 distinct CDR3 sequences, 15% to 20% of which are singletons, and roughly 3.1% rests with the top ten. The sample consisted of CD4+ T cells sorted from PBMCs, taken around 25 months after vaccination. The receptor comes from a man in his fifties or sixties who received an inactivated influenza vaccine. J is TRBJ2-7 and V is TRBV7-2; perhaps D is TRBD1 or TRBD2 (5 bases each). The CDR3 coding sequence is TGTGCCAGCAGCTTAGTTGGGGGAGATTACGAGCAGTACTTC. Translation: CASSLVGGDYEQYF.